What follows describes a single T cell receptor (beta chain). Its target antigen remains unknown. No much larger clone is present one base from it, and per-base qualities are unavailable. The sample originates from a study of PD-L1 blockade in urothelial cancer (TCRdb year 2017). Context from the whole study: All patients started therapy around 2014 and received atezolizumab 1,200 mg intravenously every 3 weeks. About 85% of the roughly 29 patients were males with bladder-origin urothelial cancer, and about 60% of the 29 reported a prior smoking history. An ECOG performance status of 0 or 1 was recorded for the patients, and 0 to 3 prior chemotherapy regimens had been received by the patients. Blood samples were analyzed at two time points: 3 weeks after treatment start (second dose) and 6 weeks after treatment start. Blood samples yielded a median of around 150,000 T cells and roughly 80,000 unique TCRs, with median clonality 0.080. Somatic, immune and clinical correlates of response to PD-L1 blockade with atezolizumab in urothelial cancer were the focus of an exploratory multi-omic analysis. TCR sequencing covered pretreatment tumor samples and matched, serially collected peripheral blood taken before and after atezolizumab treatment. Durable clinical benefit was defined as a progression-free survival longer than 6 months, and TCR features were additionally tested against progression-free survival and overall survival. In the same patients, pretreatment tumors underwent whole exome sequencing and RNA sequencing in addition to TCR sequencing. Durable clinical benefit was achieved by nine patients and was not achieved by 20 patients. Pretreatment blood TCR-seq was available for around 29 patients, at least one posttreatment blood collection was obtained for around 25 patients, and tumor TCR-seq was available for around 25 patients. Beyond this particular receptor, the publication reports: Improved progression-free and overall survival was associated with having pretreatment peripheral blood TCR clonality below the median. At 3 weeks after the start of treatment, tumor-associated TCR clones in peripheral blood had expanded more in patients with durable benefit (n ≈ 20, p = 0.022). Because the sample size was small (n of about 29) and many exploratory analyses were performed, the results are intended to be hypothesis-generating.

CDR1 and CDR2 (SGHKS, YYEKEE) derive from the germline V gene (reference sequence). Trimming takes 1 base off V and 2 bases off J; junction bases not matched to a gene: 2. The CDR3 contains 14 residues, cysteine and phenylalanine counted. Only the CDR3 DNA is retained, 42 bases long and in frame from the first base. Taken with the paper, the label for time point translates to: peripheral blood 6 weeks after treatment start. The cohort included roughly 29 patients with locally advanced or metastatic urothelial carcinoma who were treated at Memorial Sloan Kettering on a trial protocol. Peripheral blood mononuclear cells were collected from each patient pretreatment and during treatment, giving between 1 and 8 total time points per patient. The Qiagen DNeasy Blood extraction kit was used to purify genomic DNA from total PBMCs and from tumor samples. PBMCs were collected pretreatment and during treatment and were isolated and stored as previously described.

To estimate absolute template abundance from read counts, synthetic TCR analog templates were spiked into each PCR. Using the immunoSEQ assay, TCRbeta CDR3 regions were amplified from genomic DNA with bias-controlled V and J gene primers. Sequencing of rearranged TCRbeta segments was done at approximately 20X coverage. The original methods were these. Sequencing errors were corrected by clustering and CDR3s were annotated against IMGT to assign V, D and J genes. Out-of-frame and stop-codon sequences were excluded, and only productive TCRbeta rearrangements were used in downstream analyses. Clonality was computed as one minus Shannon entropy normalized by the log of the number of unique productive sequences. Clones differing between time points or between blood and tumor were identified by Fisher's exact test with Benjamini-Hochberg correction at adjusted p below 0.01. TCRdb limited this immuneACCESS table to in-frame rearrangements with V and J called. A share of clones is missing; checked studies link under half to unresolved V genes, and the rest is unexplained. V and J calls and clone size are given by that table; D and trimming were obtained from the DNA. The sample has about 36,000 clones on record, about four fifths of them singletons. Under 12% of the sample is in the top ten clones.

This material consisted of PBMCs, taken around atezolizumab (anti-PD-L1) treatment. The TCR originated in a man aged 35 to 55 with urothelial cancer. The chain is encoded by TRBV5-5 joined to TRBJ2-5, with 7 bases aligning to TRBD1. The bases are TGTGCCAGCAGCTTGCGGGACAGACAAGAGACCCAGTACTTC. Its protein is CASSLRDRQETQYF.